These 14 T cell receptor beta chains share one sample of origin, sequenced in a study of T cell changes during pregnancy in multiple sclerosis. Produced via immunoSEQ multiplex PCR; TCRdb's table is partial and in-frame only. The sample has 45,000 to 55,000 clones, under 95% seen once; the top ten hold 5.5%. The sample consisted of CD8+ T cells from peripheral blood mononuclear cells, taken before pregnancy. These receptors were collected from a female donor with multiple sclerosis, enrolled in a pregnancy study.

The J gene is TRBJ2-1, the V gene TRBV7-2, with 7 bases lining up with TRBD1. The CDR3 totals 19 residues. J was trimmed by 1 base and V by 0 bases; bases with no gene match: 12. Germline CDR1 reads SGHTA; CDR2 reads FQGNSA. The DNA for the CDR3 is TGTGCCAGCAGCTTAGCGGGGCCCGGACAGGCCGGATCCTACAATGAGCAGTTCTTC. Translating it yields CASSLAGPGQAGSYNEQFF.

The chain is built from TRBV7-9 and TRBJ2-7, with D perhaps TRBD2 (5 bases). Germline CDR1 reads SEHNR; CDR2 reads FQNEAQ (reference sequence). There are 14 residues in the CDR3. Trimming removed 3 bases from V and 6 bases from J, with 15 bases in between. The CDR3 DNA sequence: TGTGCCAGCAGCTTCCGGGGTGGTCCGGGCGAGCAGTACTTC. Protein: CASSFRGGPGEQYF.

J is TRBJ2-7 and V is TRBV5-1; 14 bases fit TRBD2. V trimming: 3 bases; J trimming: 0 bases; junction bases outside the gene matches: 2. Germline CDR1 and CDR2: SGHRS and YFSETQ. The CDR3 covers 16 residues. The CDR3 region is CASSWTSGRPSYEQYF. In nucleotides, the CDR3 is TGCGCCAGCAGCTGGACTAGCGGGAGGCCCTCCTACGAGCAGTACTTC.

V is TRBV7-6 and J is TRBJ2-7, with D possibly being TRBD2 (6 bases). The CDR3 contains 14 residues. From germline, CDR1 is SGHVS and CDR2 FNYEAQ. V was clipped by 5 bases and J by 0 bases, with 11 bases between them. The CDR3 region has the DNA TGTGCCAGCAGCCATGGGGGGTCCTCCTACGAGCAGTACTTC. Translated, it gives CASSHGGSSYEQYF.

The CDR3 spells CASSKVVFRRTGVQEQIYEQYF. Written as DNA, the CDR3 is TGTGCCAGCAGCAAAGTAGTATTCAGGAGGACAGGGGTCCAAGAACAGATCTACGAGCAGTACTTC. V gene TRBV21-1 combines with J gene TRBJ2-7; TRBD1, the table's D call, was not compared with the DNA. TRBV21-1 is designated a pseudogene. This CDR3 spans 22 amino acids.

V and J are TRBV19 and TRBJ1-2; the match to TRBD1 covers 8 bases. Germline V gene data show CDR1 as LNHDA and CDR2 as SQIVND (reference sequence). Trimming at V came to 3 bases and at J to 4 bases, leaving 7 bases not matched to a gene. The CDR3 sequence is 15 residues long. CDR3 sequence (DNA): TGTGCCAGTAGTATTTTCGACAGGGGAAGCTATGGCTACACCTTC. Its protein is CASSIFDRGSYGYTF.

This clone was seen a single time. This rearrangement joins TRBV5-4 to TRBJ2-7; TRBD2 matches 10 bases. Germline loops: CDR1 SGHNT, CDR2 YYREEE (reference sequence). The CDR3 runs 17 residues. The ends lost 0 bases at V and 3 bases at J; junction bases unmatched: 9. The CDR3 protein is CASSLEIPLAGLYEQYF. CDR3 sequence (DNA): TGTGCCAGCAGCTTGGAAATTCCACTAGCGGGGCTCTACGAGCAGTACTTC.

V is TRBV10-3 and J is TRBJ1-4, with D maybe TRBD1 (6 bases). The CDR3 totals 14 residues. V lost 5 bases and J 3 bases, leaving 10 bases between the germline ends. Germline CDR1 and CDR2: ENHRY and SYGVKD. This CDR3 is CAISTAGANEKLFF. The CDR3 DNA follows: TGTGCCATCAGTACGGCAGGGGCTAATGAAAAACTGTTTTTT.

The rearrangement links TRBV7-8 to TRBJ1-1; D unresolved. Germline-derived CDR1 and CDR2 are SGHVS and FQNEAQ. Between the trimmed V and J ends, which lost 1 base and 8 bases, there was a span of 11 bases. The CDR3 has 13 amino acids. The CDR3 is CASSLVAPGEAFF. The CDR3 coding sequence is TGTGCCAGCAGCTTAGTTGCGCCGGGGGAAGCTTTCTTT.

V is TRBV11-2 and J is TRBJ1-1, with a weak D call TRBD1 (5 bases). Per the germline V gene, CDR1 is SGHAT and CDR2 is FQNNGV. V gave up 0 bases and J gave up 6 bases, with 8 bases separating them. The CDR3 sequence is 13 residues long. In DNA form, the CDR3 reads TGTGCCAGCAGCTTAGATACGACAGCTGAAGCTTTCTTT. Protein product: CASSLDTTAEAFF.

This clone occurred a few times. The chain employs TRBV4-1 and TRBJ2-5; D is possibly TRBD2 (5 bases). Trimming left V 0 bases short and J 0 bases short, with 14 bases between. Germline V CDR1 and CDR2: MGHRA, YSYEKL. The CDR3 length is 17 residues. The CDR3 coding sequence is TGCGCCAGCAGCCAAGATCTTTTGACTACGTACCAAGAGACCCAGTACTTC. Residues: CASSQDLLTTYQETQYF.

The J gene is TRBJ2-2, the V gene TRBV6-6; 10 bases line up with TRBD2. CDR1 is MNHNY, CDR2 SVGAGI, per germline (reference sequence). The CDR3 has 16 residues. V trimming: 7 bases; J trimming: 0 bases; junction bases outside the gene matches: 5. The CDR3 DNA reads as TGTGCCAGCAATCCGGGACTAGCGACGAACACCGGGGAGCTGTTTTTT. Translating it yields CASNPGLATNTGELFF.

The CDR3 bases are TGTGCCAGCAGCCGGGGACAGGGAGGCTACGAGCAGTACTTC. It codes for CASSRGQGGYEQYF. This chain links TRBV7-6 with TRBJ2-7; 9 nucleotides agree with TRBD1. This CDR3 has 14 amino acids. Germline CDR1 SGHVS, CDR2 FNYEAQ. The ends lost 5 bases at V and 3 bases at J; junction bases unmatched: 5.

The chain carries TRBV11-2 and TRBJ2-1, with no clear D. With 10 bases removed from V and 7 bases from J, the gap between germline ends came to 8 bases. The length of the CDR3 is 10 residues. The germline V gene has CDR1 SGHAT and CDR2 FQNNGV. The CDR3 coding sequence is TGTGCCACCGAGGAGAATGAGCAGTTCTTC. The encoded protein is CATEENEQFF.